What follows is one TCR beta chain and its context. What it recognizes is unknown. This table comes from immunoSEQ multiplex PCR, and its TCRdb copy is limited to in-frame clones, with some not included. The table records about 2.3 million clones, roughly 90% of them present only once. This sample is part of a study of shared clonotypes between healthy human individuals. The study's findings and limits: Unshared clonotypes carried lower generation probabilities than those common to all four donors. Enrolling few donors narrowed the genetic and exposure-history diversity that was represented. The authors expected sequencing depth to affect clonotype sharing among donors.

A CD45RA-negative memory subset and a CD45RA+ naive subset were separated from the CD4+ cells. Losses at the gene ends were 4 bases for V and 5 bases for J; bases not matched to a gene: 10. The V gene's germline CDR1 is MNHEY and CDR2 SVGAGI. This CDR3 has 16 amino acids. The source material was naive CD4+ T cells from PBMCs. The subset is: CD45RA+ positively selected. The source is a man between 18 and 35 years old in good health. Some clones in this sample may be carry-over from other donors' samples. The rearrangement joins TRBV6-5 to TRBJ2-2; 7 bases align to TRBD1. CDR3 protein: CASSSVRQGVTGELFF. The CDR3 DNA is TGTGCCAGCAGTTCCGTCCGACAGGGTGTGACCGGGGAGCTGTTTTTT.